Presented here are 4 T cell receptor beta chains from one specimen sequenced in a study of CD8 T cells in Susac syndrome. RNA totalling roughly 0.5 to 1 ug underwent reverse transcription with random hexamers. One entry per CDR3 protein results from TCRdb running MiXCR on the immunoSEQ multiplex PCR reads. This table holds some 99,000 distinct CDR3 sequences, just under 95% found once. Input material: CD4+ T cells from PBMCs. The receptors shown here come from a human donor with Susac syndrome.

This clonotype was counted once. J is TRBJ1-6 and V is TRBV5-4; D call uncertain. Germline lookup yields CDR1 SGHNT and CDR2 YYREEE (reference sequence). The CDR3 has 15 residues. Trimming stripped 0 bases from V and 0 bases from J, with 4 bases between. The CDR3 loop is CASSLDPSYNSPLHF. The DNA for the CDR3 is TGTGCCAGCAGCTTGGATCCCTCCTATAATTCACCCCTCCACTTT.

The chain links TRBV5-1 to TRBJ2-5; 8 nucleotides line up with TRBD2. This CDR3 contains 14 residues. Germline V gives CDR1 SGHRS, CDR2 YFSETQ. V trimming: 7 bases; J trimming: 2 bases; junction bases outside the gene matches: 7. The CDR3 DNA reads as TGCGCCAGCCGGCGGGCTAGCGGGCAAGAGACCCAGTACTTC. Amino acid sequence: CASRRASGQETQYF.

The chain uses TRBV30 and TRBJ2-3; D is perhaps TRBD2 (5 bases). CDR1 and CDR2 (germline): GTSNPN, SVGIG (reference sequence). Trimming left V 1 base short and J 14 bases short, with 13 bases between. The CDR3 sequence is 11 residues long. CDR3: CAWSGASRVYF. CDR3 sequence (DNA): TGTGCCTGGAGTGGGGCCTCGAGGGTGTATTTT.

V usage is TRBV23-1 and J usage is TRBJ2-1; 12 bases fit TRBD2. TRBV23-1 is flagged as an ORF with uncertain function. With V trimmed by 3 bases and J by 5 bases, 17 bases remained unmatched. The CDR3 contains 20 residues. CDR3 nucleotide sequence: TGCGCCAGCAGTCACCTCTTACTAGCGGGGGGCCTATCTGGCCACAATGAGCAGTTCTTC. It codes for CASSHLLLAGGLSGHNEQFF.